This TCR beta chain comes out of a study of cytomegalovirus exposure and HLA in healthy donors (dated by TCRdb to between 2016 and 2019). Concerning the study at large: In an earlier analysis of fewer than 750 of the donors, about 260 Gb of sequence data and 95 million to 130 million unique TCR beta sequences from roughly 200 million T cells were reported. In addition to the first cohort of 650 to 750 subjects, a separate validation cohort of over 90 different subjects was used. To predict cytomegalovirus infection status, the study combined high-throughput TCR immunosequencing, statistical association of individual TCRs with disease status, and machine learning. In a later analysis, previously published TCR beta repertoires from 500 to 750 donors were re-analyzed and high-resolution HLA genotyping was added so that TCR occurrence patterns could be studied. An earlier analysis of some 600 of the donors applied high-throughput TCR beta sequencing to assess whether each TCR beta V gene segment acted as functional or pseudogenic. Donor age, sex, ethnicity and CMV serostatus were compiled alongside the repertoire data. In the later analysis, no new phenotypic data were used to find candidate immune exposures; instead, reliance was placed on TCR beta sequences and their occurrence across donors. HLA typing covered class I and class II loci at four-digit resolution. A later genetic analysis took genome-wide SNP genotypes for about three fifths of the roughly 670 donors and used that subset as a discovery cohort. The number of typed donors differed by locus: about 620-640 for A, B, C, DRB1 and DQB1; approximately 520 for DQA1; approximately 600 for DPA1; and around 490 for DPB1. Roughly five DR-DQ haplotypes were handled as single units for association and clustering because linkage in the cohort was strong. The study used immunosequencing to profile the T cell repertoires of about 670 subjects and linked those repertoires to cytomegalovirus serostatus. Roughly 300 gigabases of sequencing data and 70 million to 95 million unique TCR sequences made up an early release that covered 500 to 650 HLA-typed donors. Across roughly 420 genotyped donors of the cohort, an average of approximately 240,000 unique TCR beta nucleotide sequences per donor were sequenced, and roughly 18% of those sequences were non-productive. The study aimed to test whether cataloging public T cell receptors could reveal signatures of past pathogen exposure. Of the roughly 400 genotyped donors, 81% fell in the genetic ancestry cluster associated with self-reported Caucasian donors. All discovery cohort repertoires had been generated using a single sequencing platform.

Libraries were prepared through the immunoSEQ multiplex PCR assay. For the multiplex PCR, a mixture combining 60 forward primers for TCR Vbeta segments and 13 reverse primers for TCR Jbeta segments was used. Amplification of the CDR3 region of rearranged TCR beta genes was performed with a multiplex PCR assay on genomic DNA. On the Illumina HiSeq System, the amplified TCR beta libraries were sequenced as 87-base-pair reads. As for the original processing: A later analysis tallied 80 million to 95 million unique TCR beta chains across the 700 or so repertoires, and some 10 million of those chains were shared by two or more donors. Raw reads were error-corrected and collapsed into unique sequences by a nearest-neighbor algorithm in which closely related sequences were merged to remove PCR and sequencing errors. Alignment of CDR3 sequences to IMGT reference sequences was used to assign V, D and J gene segments. For a sequence to be retained, at least a six-nucleotide match to both a V gene segment and a J gene segment was required. A rearrangement was called productive if the CDR3 had no stop codons and remained in frame with V and J, and every other rearrangement was called non-productive. Following IMGT convention, CDR3 was defined as the stretch from the second conserved V-encoded cysteine to the conserved J-encoded phenylalanine. The earlier analysis of 500 to 750 of the donors excluded any sequence lacking an unambiguous match to a single V gene segment. In an earlier analysis of a few hundred of the donors, V segments were called functional above 56.7% productive rearrangements and were called segregating when the between-donor standard deviation exceeded 5%. To diagnose cytomegalovirus status from the catalog of TCR beta chain sequences, a statistical classification framework was built. In a later analysis, V and J genes were assigned by comparing TCR nucleotide sequences against IMGT/GENE-DB human TR gene sequences. A later analysis assigned CDR3 sequences and most-parsimonious VDJ recombination scenarios with the TCRdist pipeline. A later analysis defined each TCR beta chain by its CDR3 amino acid sequence plus V-gene family, and excluded reads lacking a unique V-gene family. As a way to deal with suspected cross-contamination and a sequencing artifact, a later analysis dropped 500 to 700 nucleotide sequences that were highly shared and had low generation probability. A later analysis calculated a clonal expansion index for each public chain from normalized within-repertoire ranks of inferred template counts. In a later analysis, generation probabilities were computed using a VDJ recombination model fitted to out-of-frame rearrangements, and the results were checked against IGoR. Hypergeometric tests were used in a later analysis to score TCR-TCR, TCR-HLA and TCR-CMV co-occurrence, with a repertoire-size bias correction applied to the TCR pairs. In a later analysis, false discovery rates were estimated by permuting HLA or CMV assignments 20 times. In a later analysis, co-occurring TCRs were grouped using DBSCAN, with TCRdist sequence similarity added in when clustering inside HLA-allele-positive subsets. For co-occurrence clustering, repertoires with fewer than 30,000 or more than 120,000 public chains were excluded, along with five repertoires with anomalous nucleotide sharing. The clones in this table, taken by TCRdb from immuneACCESS, are in-frame only. Not every clone is retained; where verified, under half of the shortfall comes from an unresolved V gene, and the cause of the rest is unknown. Clone size and V and J calls were adopted from that table, with D and trimming inferred from the DNA. Within this sample are around 170,000 clones, with approximately 82% of them counted one time only. The leading ten clones occupy approximately 1.5% of the sample.

CDR1 and CDR2 are drawn from the germline V gene (reference sequence): SEHNR, FQNEAQ. Including the terminal cysteine and phenylalanine, the CDR3 comprises 14 residues. Only the CDR3 part of the read is kept: 42 bases, read in frame from the first base. V is clipped by 5 bases and J by 0 bases, and the sequence between their germline boundaries is 9 bases long. This clone was counted only a few times. Its specific antigen is unknown. Per-base quality was not reported, and no clone a single base away is much larger than it. What the authors observed across the whole study: In the study, some 160 TCR beta chains were listed as associated with cytomegalovirus. In a later analysis, HLA-associated TCR beta chains showed more clonal expansion and lower generation probabilities than non-associated chains that were equally common. The presence/absence analyses assumed that sequencing depth was roughly uniform across donors, and that assumption may not be true. Most TCR sequences were observed very rarely across donors, whereas some public TCRs were present in many individuals. In vitro tests confirmed that a few of the cytomegalovirus-associated TCR beta chains recognize cytomegalovirus antigens. For the cohort, immune exposure information was limited to CMV serostatus. When HLA alleles, especially DR and DQ, strongly co-occurred, attributing TCR associations to individual alleles was difficult. The classifier was reported to diagnose cytomegalovirus status with high specificity and sensitivity in both the original and validation cohorts. The earlier analysis of fewer than 750 of the donors excluded 15 to 20 rarely observed V segments, including chromosome 9 orphons, because counts were too low. In a later analysis, the rate of TCR association differed among HLA loci, with DRB1 alleles having the most associated TCRs and HLA-C alleles having the fewest. In this cohort, only TCR beta chains were sequenced, and detectable features were limited by the absence of alpha or paired-chain data. In a later analysis, several top co-occurrence clusters were reported to appear linked to parvovirus B19, influenza, CMV and Epstein-Barr virus. A further reported finding was that TCR beta sequences accurately predicted the HLA-A and HLA-B alleles for most subjects in the first cohort. Some IMGT-functional V segments, including TRBV6-2 and TRBV6-3, could not be distinguished by the 87-base-pair reads and were therefore excluded. The authors suggested that the approach could potentially be extended to other disease states and immunological phenotypes. In a later genetic analysis, a missense DCLRE1C variant was associated with V-gene and J-gene trimming of TCR beta chains, and the association was replicated in an independent cohort. A later genetic analysis reported fewer N-insertions in productive TCRs among donors in an Asian-associated ancestry cluster than the roughly 690-donor mean. Because HLA typing was unavailable for some donors at each locus, only the typed subset was used in association tests. The sequencing pipeline was judged likely to have produced a cluster of highly shared sequence variants as a technical artifact. A later analysis found that most CMV-associated TCR beta chains appeared HLA-restricted, with HLA associations seemingly driven largely by CMV exposure. In an earlier analysis of approximately 600 of the donors, most TCR beta V segments were observed in productive rearrangements about 90% or about 30% of the time, broadly matching IMGT annotations. Specific HLA alleles were associated with roughly 17,000 TCR beta sequences at a false discovery rate of 0.05 in a later analysis. Linkage disequilibrium might explain the correlated functional status among segregating V segments, but an unknown experimental factor could not be ruled out.

The cohort comprised some 680 healthy bone marrow donors. At the time of sampling, every cohort member was nominally healthy, though immune exposures that went unrecorded were likely present. The donor tested CMV seronegative and was one of the 352 seronegative cohort members. A peripheral blood sample was provided by each donor, and peripheral blood mononuclear cells were used for TCR beta sequencing. Genomic DNA was extracted from the blood cell samples with the Qiagen DNeasy Blood Extraction Kit. What was sequenced was PBMCs. The rearrangement combines TRBV7-9 with TRBJ2-3, with the identity of the D gene unclear. The clonotype originates from a male donor in good health and CMV-seronegative. This receptor has the CDR3 CASSTDISTDTQYF. The sequence in DNA is TGTGCCAGCAGCACAGACATTAGCACAGATACGCAGTATTTT.